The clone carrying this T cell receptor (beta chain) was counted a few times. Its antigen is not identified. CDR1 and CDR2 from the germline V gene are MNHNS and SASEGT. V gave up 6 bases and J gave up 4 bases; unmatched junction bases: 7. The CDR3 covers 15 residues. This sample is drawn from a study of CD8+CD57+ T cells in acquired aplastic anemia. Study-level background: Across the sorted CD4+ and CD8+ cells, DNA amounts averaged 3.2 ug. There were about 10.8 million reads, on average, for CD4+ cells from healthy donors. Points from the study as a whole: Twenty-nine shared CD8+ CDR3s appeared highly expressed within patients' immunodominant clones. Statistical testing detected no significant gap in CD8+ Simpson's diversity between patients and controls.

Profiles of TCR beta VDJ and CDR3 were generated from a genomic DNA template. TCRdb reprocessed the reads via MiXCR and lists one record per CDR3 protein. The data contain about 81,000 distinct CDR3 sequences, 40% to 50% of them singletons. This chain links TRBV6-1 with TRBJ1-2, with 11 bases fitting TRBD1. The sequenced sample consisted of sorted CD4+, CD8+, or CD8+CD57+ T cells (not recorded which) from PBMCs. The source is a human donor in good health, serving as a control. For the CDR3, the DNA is TGTGCCAGCAGGGGGACAGGGGGTACCTTCTATGGCTACACCTTC. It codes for CASRGTGGTFYGYTF.